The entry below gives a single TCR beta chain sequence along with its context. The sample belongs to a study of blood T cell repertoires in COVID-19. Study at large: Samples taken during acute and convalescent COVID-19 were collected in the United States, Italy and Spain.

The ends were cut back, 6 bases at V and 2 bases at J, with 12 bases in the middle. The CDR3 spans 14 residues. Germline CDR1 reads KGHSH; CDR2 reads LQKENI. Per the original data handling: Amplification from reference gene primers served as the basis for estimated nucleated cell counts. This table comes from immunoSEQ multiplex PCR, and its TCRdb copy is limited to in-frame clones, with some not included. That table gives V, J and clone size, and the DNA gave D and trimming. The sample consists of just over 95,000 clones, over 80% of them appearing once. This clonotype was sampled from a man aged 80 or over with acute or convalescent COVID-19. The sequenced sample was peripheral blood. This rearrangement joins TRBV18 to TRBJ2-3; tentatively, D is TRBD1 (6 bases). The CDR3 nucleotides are TGTGCCAGCTCCCTCCGGGACATCACAGATACGCAGTATTTT. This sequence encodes CASSLRDITDTQYF.